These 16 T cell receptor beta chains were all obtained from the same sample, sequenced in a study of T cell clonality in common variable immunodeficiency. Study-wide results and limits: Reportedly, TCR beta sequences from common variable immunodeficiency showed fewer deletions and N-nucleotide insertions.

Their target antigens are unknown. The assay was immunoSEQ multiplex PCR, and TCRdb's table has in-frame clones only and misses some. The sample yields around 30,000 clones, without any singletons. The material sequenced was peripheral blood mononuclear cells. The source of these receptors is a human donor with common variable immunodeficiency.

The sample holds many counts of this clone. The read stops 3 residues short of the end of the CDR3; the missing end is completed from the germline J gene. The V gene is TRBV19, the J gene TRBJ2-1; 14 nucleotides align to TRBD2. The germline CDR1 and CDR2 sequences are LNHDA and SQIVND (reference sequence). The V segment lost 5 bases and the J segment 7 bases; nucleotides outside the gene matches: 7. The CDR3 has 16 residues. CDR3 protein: CASSDPGTSGRNEQFF. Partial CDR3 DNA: TGTGCCAGTAGTGACCCCGGGACTAGCGGGAGAAATGAG.

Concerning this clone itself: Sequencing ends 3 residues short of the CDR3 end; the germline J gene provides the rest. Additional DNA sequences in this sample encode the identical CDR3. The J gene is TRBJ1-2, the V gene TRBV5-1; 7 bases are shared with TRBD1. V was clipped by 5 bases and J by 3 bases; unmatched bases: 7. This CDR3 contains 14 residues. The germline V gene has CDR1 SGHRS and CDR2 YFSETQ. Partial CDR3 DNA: TGCGCCAGCAGACGTCGCCAGGGGGACTATGGC. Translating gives CASRRRQGDYG. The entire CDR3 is CASRRRQGDYGYTF.

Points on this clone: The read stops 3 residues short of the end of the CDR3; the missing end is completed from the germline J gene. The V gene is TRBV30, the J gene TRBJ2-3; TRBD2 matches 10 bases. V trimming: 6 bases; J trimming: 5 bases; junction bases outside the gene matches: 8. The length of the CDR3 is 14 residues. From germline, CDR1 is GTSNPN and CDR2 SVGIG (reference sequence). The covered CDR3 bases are TGTGCCTGTTTCAGCGGGAGGGGAGGAGATACG. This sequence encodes CACFSGRGGDT. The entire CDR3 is CACFSGRGGDTQYF.

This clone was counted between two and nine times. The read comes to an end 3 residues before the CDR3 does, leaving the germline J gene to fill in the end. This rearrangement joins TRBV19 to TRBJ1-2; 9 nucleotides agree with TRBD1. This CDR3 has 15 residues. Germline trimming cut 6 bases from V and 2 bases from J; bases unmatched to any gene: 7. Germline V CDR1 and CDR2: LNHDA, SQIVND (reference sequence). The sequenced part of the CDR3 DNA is TGTGCCAGTAGAGTCCCGGGACAGGGAAACTATGGC. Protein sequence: CASRVPGQGNYG. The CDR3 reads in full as CASRVPGQGNYGYTF. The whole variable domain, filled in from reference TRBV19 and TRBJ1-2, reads DGGITQSPKYLFRKEGQNVTLSCEQNLNHDAMYWYRQDPGQGLRLIYYSQIVNDFQKGDIAEGYSVSREKKESFPLTVTSAQKNPTAFYLCASRVPGQGNYGYTFGSGTRLTVV.

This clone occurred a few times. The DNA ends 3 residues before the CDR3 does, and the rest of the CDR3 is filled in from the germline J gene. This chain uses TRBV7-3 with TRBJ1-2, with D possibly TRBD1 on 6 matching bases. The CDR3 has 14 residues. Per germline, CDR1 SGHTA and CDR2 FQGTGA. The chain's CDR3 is CASSLLGGAEGYTF. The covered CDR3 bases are TGTGCCAGCAGCTTACTTGGGGGGGCGGAAGGC.

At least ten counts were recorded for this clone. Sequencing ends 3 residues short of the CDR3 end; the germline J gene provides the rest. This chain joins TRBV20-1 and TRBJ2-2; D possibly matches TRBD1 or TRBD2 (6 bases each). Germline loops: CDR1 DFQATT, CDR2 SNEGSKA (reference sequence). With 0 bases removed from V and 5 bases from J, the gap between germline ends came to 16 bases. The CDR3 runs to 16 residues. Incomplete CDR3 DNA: TGCAGTGCTAGAGATCTGGAGGGGGTGGAAACCGGGGAG. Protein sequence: CSARDLEGVETGE. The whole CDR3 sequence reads CSARDLEGVETGELFF.

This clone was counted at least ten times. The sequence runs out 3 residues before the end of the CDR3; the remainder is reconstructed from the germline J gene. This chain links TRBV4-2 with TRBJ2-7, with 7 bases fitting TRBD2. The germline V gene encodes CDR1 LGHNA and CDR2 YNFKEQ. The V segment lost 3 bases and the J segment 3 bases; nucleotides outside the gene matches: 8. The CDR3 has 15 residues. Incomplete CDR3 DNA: TGTGCCAGCAGCCATCCGACGGGGGGAATCTACGAG. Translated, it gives CASSHPTGGIYE. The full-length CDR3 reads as CASSHPTGGIYEQYF.

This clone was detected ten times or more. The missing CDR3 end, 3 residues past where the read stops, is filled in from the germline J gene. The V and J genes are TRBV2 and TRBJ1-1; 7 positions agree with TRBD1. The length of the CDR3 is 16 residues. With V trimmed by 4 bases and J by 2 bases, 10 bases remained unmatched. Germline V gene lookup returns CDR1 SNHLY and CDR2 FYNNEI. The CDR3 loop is CASSGDRALLNTEAFF. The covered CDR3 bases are TGTGCCAGCAGTGGAGACAGGGCCCTTTTAAACACTGAA.

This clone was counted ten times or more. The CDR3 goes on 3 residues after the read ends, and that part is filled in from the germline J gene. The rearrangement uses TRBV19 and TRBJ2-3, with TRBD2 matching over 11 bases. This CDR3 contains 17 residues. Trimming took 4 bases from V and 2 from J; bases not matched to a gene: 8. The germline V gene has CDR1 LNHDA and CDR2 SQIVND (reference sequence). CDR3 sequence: CASSTRLAGFSTDTQYF. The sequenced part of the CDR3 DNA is TGTGCCAGTAGTACCAGACTAGCGGGATTTTCCACAGATACG.

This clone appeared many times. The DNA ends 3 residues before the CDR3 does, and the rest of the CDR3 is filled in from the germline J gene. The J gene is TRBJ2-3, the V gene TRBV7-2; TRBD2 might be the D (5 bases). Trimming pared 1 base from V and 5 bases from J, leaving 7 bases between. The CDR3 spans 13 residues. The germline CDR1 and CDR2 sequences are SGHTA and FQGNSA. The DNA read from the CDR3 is TGTGCCAGCAGCTTAGGGGCGGGAGATACG. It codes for CASSLGAGDT. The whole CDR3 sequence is CASSLGAGDTQYF.

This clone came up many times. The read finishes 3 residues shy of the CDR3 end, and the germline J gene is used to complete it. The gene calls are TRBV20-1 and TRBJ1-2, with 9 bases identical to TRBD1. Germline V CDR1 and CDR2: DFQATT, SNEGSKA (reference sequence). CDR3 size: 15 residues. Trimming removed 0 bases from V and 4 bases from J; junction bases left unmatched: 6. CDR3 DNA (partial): TGCAGTGCTAGAGATTCCGGGACAGGGTCCTATGGC. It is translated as CSARDSGTGSYG. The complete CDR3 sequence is CSARDSGTGSYGYTF.

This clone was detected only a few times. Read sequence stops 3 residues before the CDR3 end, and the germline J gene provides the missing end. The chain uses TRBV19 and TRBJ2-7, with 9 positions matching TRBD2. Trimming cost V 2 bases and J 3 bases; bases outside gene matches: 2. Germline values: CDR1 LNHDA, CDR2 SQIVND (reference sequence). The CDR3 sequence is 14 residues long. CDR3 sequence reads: CASSISGRIYEQYF. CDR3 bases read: TGTGCCAGTAGTATAAGCGGGAGGATCTACGAG.

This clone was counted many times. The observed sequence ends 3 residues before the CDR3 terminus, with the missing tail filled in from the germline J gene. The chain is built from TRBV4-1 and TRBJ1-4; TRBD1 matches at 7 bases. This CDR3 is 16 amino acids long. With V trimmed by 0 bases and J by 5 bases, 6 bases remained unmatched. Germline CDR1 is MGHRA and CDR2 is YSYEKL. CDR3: CASSQDGGGGNEKLFF. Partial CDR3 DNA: TGCGCCAGCAGCCAAGATGGTGGAGGGGGCAATGAAAAA.

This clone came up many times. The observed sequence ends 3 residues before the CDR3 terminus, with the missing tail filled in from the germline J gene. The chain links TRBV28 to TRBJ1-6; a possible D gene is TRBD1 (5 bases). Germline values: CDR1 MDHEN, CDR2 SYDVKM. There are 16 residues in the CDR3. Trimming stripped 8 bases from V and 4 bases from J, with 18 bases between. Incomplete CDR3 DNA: TGTGCCAGCGCAATAGGGGCGCCTATATATAATTCACCC. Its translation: CASAIGAPIYNSP. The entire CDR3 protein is CASAIGAPIYNSPLHF. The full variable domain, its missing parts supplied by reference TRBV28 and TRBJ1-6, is DVKVTQSSRYLVKRTGEKVFLECVQDMDHENMFWYRQDPGLGLRLIYFSYDVKMKEKGDIPEGYSVSREKKERFSLILESASTNQTSMYLCASAIGAPIYNSPLHFGNGTRLTVT.

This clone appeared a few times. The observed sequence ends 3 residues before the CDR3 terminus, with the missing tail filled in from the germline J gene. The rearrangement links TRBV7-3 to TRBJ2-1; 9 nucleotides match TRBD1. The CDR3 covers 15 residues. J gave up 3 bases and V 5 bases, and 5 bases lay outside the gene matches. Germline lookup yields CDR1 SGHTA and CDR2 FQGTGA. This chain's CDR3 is CASSPTGGNYNEQFF. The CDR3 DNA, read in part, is TGTGCCAGCAGCCCGACAGGGGGTAACTACAATGAG.

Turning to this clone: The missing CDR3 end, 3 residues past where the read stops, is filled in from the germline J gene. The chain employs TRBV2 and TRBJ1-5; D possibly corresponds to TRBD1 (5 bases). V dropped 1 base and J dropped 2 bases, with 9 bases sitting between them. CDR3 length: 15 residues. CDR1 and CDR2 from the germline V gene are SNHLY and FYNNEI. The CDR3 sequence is CASSEGQYGNQPQHF. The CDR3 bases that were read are TGTGCCAGCAGTGAAGGACAGTATGGCAATCAGCCC.